These T cell receptor beta chains were read from a single sample in a study of cytotoxic CD8 clonotypes in ibrutinib-treated CLL. Repertoires were generated with immunoSEQ multiplex PCR, while TCRdb's copy carries only in-frame clones and drops some. This sample yields 55,000 to 80,000 clones, of which around 60% are seen a single time; around 15% belongs to the top ten. The sequenced sample was PBMCs, obtained after 12 months of ibrutinib treatment. Receptor source: a human donor with chronic lymphocytic leukemia. Each CDR3 is given with its conserved first and last residue. Each record gives: D gene, V gene, CDR3 length, CDR3 protein. A D gene is named only where the DNA matches it firmly.

.	TRBV5-6	19	CASSLGELRLPANTGELFF
TRBD1	TRBV19	13	CASRATGGRGYTF
.	TRBV18	16	CASSPTRLDSIAEQFF
TRBD1	TRBV13	16	CASSSNRDRGGNEQFF
.	TRBV5-4	13	CASSLAWGDEAFF
TRBD2	TRBV7-6	13	CASIPAGADTQYF
TRBD2	TRBV5-1	15	CASSLDPSGLNEQYF
.	TRBV11-3	18	CASSLGLIGEESTDTQYF
.	TRBV10-3	15	CAISEGGTTNEKLFF
.	TRBV5-1	14	CASTNQDGGTEAFF
.	TRBV6-1	14	CASSDISGRQGYTF
TRBD1	TRBV27	15	CASSLSGQVNQPQHF
.	TRBV5-4	13	CASSTLLGNTIYF
.	TRBV11-3	13	CASSLDYTDTQYF
.	TRBV27	16	CASSLGSRRWNSPLHF